This T cell receptor beta chain stems from a study of T cell responses to AZD1222 COVID-19 vaccine. Study-level results: At baseline, just 5 or 6 AZD1222 recipients tested seropositive.

Details on this clone: The antigen is undetermined.

Pooled in the analysis were second doses at about 4 or about 12 weeks. Clones were read by immunoSEQ multiplex PCR, and TCRdb kept only the in-frame ones, dropping some. This sample has roughly 150,000 clones, with 90% found just once. The CDR3 covers 15 residues. Germline CDR1 KGHDR, CDR2 SFDVKD. The ends lost 5 bases at V and 5 bases at J; junction bases unmatched: 7. The sample in question was peripheral blood, obtained 28 days after the second AZD1222 dose. V and J are TRBV24-1 and TRBJ2-1; 8 bases match TRBD2. The receptor was derived from an adult who received the AZD1222 COVID-19 vaccine. DNA for the CDR3: TGTGCCACCAGTGCGCGGGGGGCAGTAAACAATGAGCAGTTCTTC. Encoded protein: CATSARGAVNNEQFF.